This entry describes one T cell receptor beta chain. Treg sorting used a CD4+CD25+CD127-/low gate. This CDR3 is 17 amino acids long. V was clipped by 0 bases and J by 7 bases; unmatched bases: 8. CDR1 and CDR2 (germline): MGHRA, YSYEKL. TCRdb reanalysed the 5' RACE reads using MiXCR and keeps one entry per CDR3 protein. The sample carries about 57,000 distinct CDR3 sequences, more than 25% recorded once. This TCR was recovered from a female donor with breast cancer. J is TRBJ2-3 and V is TRBV4-1; TRBD1 matches 12 bases. Source material: tumor-infiltrating Tregs sorted from the breast tumor. CDR3 sequence reads: CASSQDYGTGGKNTQYF. In nucleotides, the CDR3 is TGCGCCAGCAGCCAAGATTATGGGACAGGGGGCAAAAATACGCAGTATTTT.